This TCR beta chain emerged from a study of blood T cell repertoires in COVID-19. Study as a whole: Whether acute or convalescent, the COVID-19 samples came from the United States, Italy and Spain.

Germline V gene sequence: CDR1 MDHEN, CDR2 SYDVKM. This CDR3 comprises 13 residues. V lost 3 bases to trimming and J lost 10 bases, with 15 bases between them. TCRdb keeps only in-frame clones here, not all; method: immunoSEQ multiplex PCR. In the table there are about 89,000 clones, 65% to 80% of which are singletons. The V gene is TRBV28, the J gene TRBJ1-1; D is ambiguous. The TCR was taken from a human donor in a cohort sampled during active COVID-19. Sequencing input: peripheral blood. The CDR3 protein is CASSFAGLEGAFF. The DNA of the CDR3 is TGTGCCAGCAGTTTCGCCGGACTTGAGGGAGCTTTCTTT.